This entry lists 15 T cell receptor beta chains sequenced from one sample in a study of T-cell memory formation after mild COVID-19. TCRdb fed the 5' RACE reads into MiXCR, producing one record per CDR3 protein. The sample holds fewer than 300,000 distinct CDR3 sequences, over 15% seen once. The source material was PBMCs or a T cell subset sorted from them (not recorded which). All receptors come from a man aged 18 to 35 who had mild COVID-19 (a few samples of this study predate the infection). Cell type and time point are not known.

The chain is built from TRBV6-6 and TRBJ2-5; 8 positions agree with TRBD1. Germline trimming cut 5 bases from V and 5 bases from J; bases unmatched to any gene: 16. CDR3 length: 17 amino acids. Germline CDR1 reads MNHNY; CDR2 reads SVGAGI (reference sequence). This CDR3 reads CASSPRGAGQVGETQYF. The CDR3 DNA sequence: TGTGCCAGCAGTCCCCGTGGGGCGGGACAGGTTGGGGAGACCCAGTACTTC.

This chain uses TRBV3-1 with TRBJ2-3; D uncertain. The CDR3 covers 15 residues. Germline loops: CDR1 LGHDT, CDR2 YNNKEL (reference sequence). V lost 0 bases and J 2 bases, leaving 9 bases between the germline ends. Written as DNA, the CDR3 is TGTGCCAGCAGCCAAGAGTGGAAGTACACAGATACGCAGTATTTT. Amino acids: CASSQEWKYTDTQYF.

The J gene is TRBJ2-1, the V gene TRBV4-3, with D unresolved. V lost 0 bases and J 2 bases, leaving 11 bases between the germline ends. Germline CDR1 reads LGHNA; CDR2 reads YSLEER. The CDR3 spans 16 residues. CDR3 sequence (DNA): TGCGCCAGCAGCCAAGATGGGAATACCGCCTACAATGAGCAGTTCTTC. This sequence encodes CASSQDGNTAYNEQFF.

This clonotype showed up just once. The V call is TRBV5-6, the J call TRBJ1-1; no firm D call. This CDR3 has 15 residues. Germline V lookup: CDR1 SGHDT, CDR2 YYEEEE. The germline V and J ends were trimmed by 2 bases and 1 base, with 12 bases remaining between them. The CDR3 reads CASSFFEAENTEAFF. The CDR3 region has the DNA TGTGCCAGCAGCTTCTTCGAGGCGGAGAACACTGAAGCTTTCTTT.

V gene TRBV12-3 or TRBV12-4 combines with J gene TRBJ2-7, with TRBD2 matching 7 bases. The CDR3 runs 13 residues. V dropped 7 bases and J dropped 0; count of bases not matched to a gene: 3. Here the CDR3 reads CASTWTSSYEQYF. CDR3 bases: TGTGCCAGCACCTGGACTAGCTCCTACGAGCAGTACTTC.

The table lists this clonotype with many counts. The CDR3 DNA follows: TGTGCCAGCAGCCAAGTGGGGGCGAGGGAGCAGTTCTTC. This gives the protein CASSQVGAREQFF. The J gene is TRBJ2-1, the V gene TRBV3-1; possibly TRBD1 for D (6 bases). CDR3 size: 13 residues. Germline CDR1 and CDR2: LGHDT and YNNKEL (reference sequence). Trimming took off 1 base at V and 10 bases at J, with 11 bases between the two ends.

This chain uses TRBV6-5 with TRBJ1-2; the D is unclear. Trimming removed 5 bases from V and 0 bases from J, with 10 bases in between. The CDR3 extends over 14 amino acids. CDR1 and CDR2 from the germline V gene are MNHEY and SVGAGI. The CDR3 DNA is TGTGCCAGCAGTCGGGCCGGGACTAACTATGGCTACACCTTC. It encodes CASSRAGTNYGYTF.

The CDR3 region is CASRTGWETQYF. CDR3 in DNA: TGCGCCAGCAGGACAGGCTGGGAGACCCAGTACTTC. V and J are TRBV5-1 and TRBJ2-5, with D possibly TRBD1 on 6 matching bases. The CDR3 length is 12 residues. Trimming removed 5 bases from V and 5 bases from J, with 10 bases in between. CDR1 is SGHRS and CDR2 is YFSETQ in the germline V gene.

This clonotype occurred many times. J is TRBJ2-7 and V is TRBV18, with D possibly being TRBD2 (5 bases). Germline V CDR1 and CDR2: KGHSH, LQKENI. This CDR3 spans 14 amino acids. Deletions cut 4 bases from V and 6 bases from J, with 16 bases between. CDR3 nucleotide sequence: TGTGCCAGCTCACAAGGTTTTCGCGGGTCCGAGCAGTACGTC. It translates to CASSQGFRGSEQYV.

This clonotype showed up many times. This rearrangement joins TRBV5-1 to TRBJ1-5, with 8 positions matching TRBD1. The CDR3 has 14 amino acids. Germline V CDR1 and CDR2: SGHRS, YFSETQ. J gave up 10 bases and V 4 bases, and 10 bases lay outside the gene matches. CDR3 sequence reads: CASSAGQGLGPQHF. The CDR3 nucleotides read TGCGCCAGCAGCGCAGGACAGGGTTTGGGTCCCCAGCATTTT.

This sequence joins TRBV7-2 and TRBJ1-2, with D possibly being TRBD1 (6 bases). The CDR3 spans 14 residues. The V gene lost 3 bases and the J gene lost 4 bases, with 12 bases spanning the gap. Germline V gene data show CDR1 as SGHTA and CDR2 as FQGNSA. The DNA for the CDR3 is TGTGCCAGCAGCTTCTGGGGGACACCCTATGGCTACACCTTC. Translating it yields CASSFWGTPYGYTF.

This clonotype has more than one count but fewer than ten. The CDR3 loop reads CASSLFPSGTQYF. The DNA for the CDR3 is TGTGCCAGCAGCTTGTTTCCCTCTGGGACCCAGTACTTC. The chain links TRBV11-3 to TRBJ2-5; D remains unclear. This CDR3 spans 13 amino acids. Trimming left V 3 bases short and J 7 bases short, with 12 bases between. Per the germline V gene, CDR1 is SGHNT and CDR2 is YENEEA.

This clonotype was detected ten times or more. The chain combines TRBV20-1 with TRBJ2-6; tentatively, D is TRBD1 or TRBD2 (5 bases each). Deletions cut 1 base from V and 0 bases from J, with 7 bases between. Germline CDR1 DFQATT, CDR2 SNEGSKA (reference sequence). CDR3 size: 15 residues. The CDR3, as DNA: TGCAGTGCTAGAGGGGGGAACTCTGGGGCCAACGTCCTGACTTTC. Its translation: CSARGGNSGANVLTF.

The rearrangement links TRBV29-1 to TRBJ2-7, with a possible D match to TRBD1 (5 bases). Germline V lookup: CDR1 SQVTM, CDR2 ANQGSEA. The CDR3 covers 13 residues. Trimming removed 2 bases at V and 5 bases at J, with 13 bases between. The CDR3 reads CSVEWAQGNEQYF. The CDR3 nucleotides are TGCAGCGTTGAATGGGCTCAGGGAAACGAGCAGTACTTC.

This clonotype was observed a handful of times. V and J are TRBV7-3 and TRBJ2-2; perhaps TRBD1 as D (6 bases). This CDR3 spans 17 amino acids. Per the germline V gene, CDR1 is SGHTA and CDR2 is FQGTGA. V was pared by 6 bases and J by 5 bases, with 22 bases between. CDR3 nucleotide sequence: TGTGCCAGCAGAGAGCAGTCCCCCCAGGGGTTGACCGGGGAGCTGTTTTTT. It is translated as CASREQSPQGLTGELFF.